This record looks at one TCR beta chain sequence and its context. Its antigen is not known. The sample belongs to a study of OX40 agonist ivuxolimab in advanced cancers. About the research overall: It was ivuxolimab, an agonistic anti-OX40 (CD134) antibody, that patients were treated with. Whole-study findings and limits: Among some nonresponders, normalized T-cell clonal expansion was also low. At 0.1 to 3.0 mg/kg, clonal expansion of CD4+ and CD8+ blood T cells had occurred by week 6. CD8+ T cells averaged more expanded clones than CD4+.

TCRdb keeps only in-frame clones here, not all; method: immunoSEQ multiplex PCR. The sample lists nearly 85,000 clones, 70% to 90% occurring once. The CDR3 loop spans 15 amino acids. Trimming took 5 bases from V and 4 from J, leaving 12 bases between them. Germline V gene data show CDR1 as LNHDA and CDR2 as SQIVND (reference sequence). The sample here was CD4+ or CD8+ T cells sorted from blood, taken in a trial of the OX40 agonist ivuxolimab. The chain carries TRBV19 and TRBJ2-6; no reliable D call. The receptor comes from an adult with an advanced solid tumor such as melanoma, head and neck, liver or kidney cancer. The CDR3 loop reads CASSRSGYGANVLTF. CDR3 coding DNA: TGTGCCAGTAGTCGATCAGGCTACGGGGCCAACGTCCTGACTTTC.